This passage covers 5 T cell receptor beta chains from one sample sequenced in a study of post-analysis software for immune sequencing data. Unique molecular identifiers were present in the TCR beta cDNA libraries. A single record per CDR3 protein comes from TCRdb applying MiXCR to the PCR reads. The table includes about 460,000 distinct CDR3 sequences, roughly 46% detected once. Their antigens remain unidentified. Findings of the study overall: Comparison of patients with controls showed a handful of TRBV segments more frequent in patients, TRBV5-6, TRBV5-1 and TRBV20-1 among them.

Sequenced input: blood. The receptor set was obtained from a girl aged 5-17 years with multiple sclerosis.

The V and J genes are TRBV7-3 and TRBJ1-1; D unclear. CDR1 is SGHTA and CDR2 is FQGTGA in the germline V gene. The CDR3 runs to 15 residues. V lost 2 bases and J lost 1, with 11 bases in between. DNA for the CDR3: TGTGCCAGCAGCTTATCTGGCACCCAGAACACTGAAGCTTTCTTT. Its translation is CASSLSGTQNTEAFF.

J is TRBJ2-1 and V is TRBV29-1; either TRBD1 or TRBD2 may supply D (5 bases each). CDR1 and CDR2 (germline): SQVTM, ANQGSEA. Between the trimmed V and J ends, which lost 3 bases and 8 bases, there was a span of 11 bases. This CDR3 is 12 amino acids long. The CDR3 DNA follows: TGCAGCGTTGATGGGGGTTTGGATGAGCAGTTCTTC. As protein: CSVDGGLDEQFF.

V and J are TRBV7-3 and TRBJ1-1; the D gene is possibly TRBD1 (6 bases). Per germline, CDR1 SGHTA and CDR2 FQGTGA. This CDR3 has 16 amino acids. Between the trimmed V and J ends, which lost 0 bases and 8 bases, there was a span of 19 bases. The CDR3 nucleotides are TGTGCCAGCAGCTTAACGTTGGACAGAGTAGTACCGGAAGCTTTCTTT. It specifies CASSLTLDRVVPEAFF.

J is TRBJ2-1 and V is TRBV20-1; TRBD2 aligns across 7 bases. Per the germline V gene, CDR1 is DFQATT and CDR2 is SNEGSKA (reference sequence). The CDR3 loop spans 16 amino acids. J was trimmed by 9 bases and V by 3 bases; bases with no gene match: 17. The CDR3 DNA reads TGCAGTGCTAGGCCCTTCCGCGCGGGAGAATCAACTGAGCAGTTCTTC. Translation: CSARPFRAGESTEQFF.

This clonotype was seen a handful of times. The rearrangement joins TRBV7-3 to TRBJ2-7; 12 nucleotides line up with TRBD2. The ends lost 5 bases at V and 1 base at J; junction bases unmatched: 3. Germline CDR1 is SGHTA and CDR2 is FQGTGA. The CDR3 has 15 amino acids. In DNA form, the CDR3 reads TGTGCCAGCAGCGAGGGGACTAGCGGGTCCTACGAGCAGTACTTC. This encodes CASSEGTSGSYEQYF.